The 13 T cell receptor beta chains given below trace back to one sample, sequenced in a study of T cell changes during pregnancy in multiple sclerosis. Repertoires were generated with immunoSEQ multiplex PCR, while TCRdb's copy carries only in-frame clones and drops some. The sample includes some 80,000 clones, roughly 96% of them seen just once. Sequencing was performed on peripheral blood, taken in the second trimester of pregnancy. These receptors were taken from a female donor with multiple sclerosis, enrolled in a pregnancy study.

The CDR3 reads CASRAYTEAFF. As DNA, the CDR3 is TGTGCCAGCAGGGCATACACTGAAGCTTTCTTT. The J gene is TRBJ1-1, the V gene TRBV5-8, with D unclear. CDR3 length: 11 amino acids. Germline V gene data show CDR1 as SGHTS and CDR2 as YDEGEE. Between the trimmed V and J ends, which lost 5 bases and 3 bases, there was a span of 5 bases.

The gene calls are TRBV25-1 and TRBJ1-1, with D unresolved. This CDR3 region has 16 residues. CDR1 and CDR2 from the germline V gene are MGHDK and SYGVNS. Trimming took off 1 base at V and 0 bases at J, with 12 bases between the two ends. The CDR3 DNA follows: TGTGCCAGCAGTGAATTACCAGCGGGCATGAACACTGAAGCTTTCTTT. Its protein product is CASSELPAGMNTEAFF.

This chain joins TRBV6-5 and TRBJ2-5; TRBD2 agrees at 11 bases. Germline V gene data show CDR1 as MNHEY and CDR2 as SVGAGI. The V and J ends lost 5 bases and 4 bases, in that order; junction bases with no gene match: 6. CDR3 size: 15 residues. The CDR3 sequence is CASSRQGLAGETQYF. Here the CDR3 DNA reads TGTGCCAGCAGTCGTCAAGGACTAGCGGGAGAGACCCAGTACTTC.

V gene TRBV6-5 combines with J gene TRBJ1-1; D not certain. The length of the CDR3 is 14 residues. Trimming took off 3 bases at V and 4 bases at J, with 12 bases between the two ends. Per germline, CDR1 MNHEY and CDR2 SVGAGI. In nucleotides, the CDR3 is TGTGCCAGCAGTTATTCGGGATTGAGCACTGAAGCTTTCTTT. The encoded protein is CASSYSGLSTEAFF.

As DNA, the CDR3 is TGCGCCAGCAGCTTGGCCGGAGGATTCGGTAAGAGGGAAGATACGCAGTATTTT. This encodes CASSLAGGFGKREDTQYF. V is TRBV5-1 and J is TRBJ2-3; a possible D gene is TRBD2 (5 bases). The V and J ends lost 0 bases and 5 bases respectively, with 22 bases between them. From germline, CDR1 is SGHRS and CDR2 YFSETQ. This CDR3 is 18 amino acids long.

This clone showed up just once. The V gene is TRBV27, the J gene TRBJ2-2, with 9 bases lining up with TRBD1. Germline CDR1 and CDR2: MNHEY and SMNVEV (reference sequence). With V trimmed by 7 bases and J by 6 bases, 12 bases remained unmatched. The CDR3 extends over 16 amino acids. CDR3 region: CASTEDRGALAGELFF. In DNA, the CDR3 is TGTGCCAGCACCGAGGACAGGGGCGCGTTGGCCGGGGAGCTGTTTTTT.

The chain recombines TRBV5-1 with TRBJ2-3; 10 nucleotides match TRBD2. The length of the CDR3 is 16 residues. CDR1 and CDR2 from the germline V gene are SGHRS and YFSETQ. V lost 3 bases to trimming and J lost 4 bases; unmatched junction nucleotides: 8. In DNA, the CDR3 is TGCGCCAGCAGCTCCGACAGACTAGCGGGTGCAGATACGCAGTATTTT. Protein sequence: CASSSDRLAGADTQYF.

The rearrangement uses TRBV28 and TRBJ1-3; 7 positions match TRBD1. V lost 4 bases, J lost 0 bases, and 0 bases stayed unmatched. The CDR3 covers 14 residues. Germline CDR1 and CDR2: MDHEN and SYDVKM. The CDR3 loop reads CASSSGGSGNTIYF. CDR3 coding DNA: TGTGCCAGCAGTTCAGGGGGCTCTGGAAACACCATATATTTT.

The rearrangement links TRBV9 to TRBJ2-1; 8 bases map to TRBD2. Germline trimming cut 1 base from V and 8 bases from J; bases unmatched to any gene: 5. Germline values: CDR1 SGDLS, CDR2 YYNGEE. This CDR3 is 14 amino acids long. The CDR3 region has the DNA TGTGCCAGCAGCGTACGGGGGGGGGTAGATGAGCAGTTCTTC. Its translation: CASSVRGGVDEQFF.

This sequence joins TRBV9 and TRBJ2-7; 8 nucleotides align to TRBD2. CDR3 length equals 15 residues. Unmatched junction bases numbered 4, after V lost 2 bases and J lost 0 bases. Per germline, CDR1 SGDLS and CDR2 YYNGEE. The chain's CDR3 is CASSVSGTSSYEQYF. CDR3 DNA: TGTGCCAGCAGCGTTAGCGGGACAAGCTCCTACGAGCAGTACTTC.

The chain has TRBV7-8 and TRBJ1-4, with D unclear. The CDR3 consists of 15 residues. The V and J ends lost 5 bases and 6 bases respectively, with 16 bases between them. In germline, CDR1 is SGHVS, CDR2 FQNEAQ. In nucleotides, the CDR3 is TGTGCCAGCAGCAGCCCAGGAATCCCAGATGAAAAACTGTTTTTT. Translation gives CASSSPGIPDEKLFF.

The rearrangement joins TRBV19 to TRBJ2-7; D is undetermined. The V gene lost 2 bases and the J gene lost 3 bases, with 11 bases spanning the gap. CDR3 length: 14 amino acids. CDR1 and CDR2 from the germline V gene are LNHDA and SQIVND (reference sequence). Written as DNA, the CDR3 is TGTGCCAGTAGTATATCCCAGGTCGGCTACGAGCAGTACTTC. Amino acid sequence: CASSISQVGYEQYF.

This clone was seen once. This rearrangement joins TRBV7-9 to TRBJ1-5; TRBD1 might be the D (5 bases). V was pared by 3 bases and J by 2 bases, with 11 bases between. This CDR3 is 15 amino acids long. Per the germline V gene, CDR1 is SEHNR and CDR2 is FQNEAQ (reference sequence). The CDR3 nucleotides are TGTGCCAGCAGCTTCGCGGGGGACGGCAATCAGCCCCAGCATTTT. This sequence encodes CASSFAGDGNQPQHF.